This is a list of T cell receptor beta chains from one sample in a study of OX40 agonist ivuxolimab in advanced cancers. Assay: immunoSEQ multiplex PCR; the TCRdb copy retains only in-frame clones and omits some. This table has under 15,000 clones, 82% appearing once. Source: CD4+ or CD8+ T cells sorted from blood, taken in a trial of the OX40 agonist ivuxolimab. Source of these receptors: an adult with an advanced solid tumor such as melanoma, head and neck, liver or kidney cancer. The CDR3 runs from the conserved cysteine through the conserved F or W. D genes are given only for firm matches. A row's size may be missing; if present it is once, few, many or a size class.

DNA,CDR3,V,D,size,J
TGTGCCAGCAGCTTACCACAACTAAGTGAAAAACTGTTTTTT,CASSLPQLSEKLFF,TRBV5-6,-,-,TRBJ1-4
TGTGCCAGCAGTTTATCGGGAGGGAGGGATGAGCAGTTCTTC,CASSLSGGRDEQFF,TRBV27,TRBD2,-,TRBJ2-1
TGTGCCAGCAGCTCCCCACAGGACCCAAATAAGCAGTACTTC,CASSSPQDPNKQYF,TRBV7-6,-,-,TRBJ2-7
TGTGCCAGCAGTTTATCCGCGGGACTAGCCGGGTACAATGAGCAGTTCTTC,CASSLSAGLAGYNEQFF,TRBV27,TRBD2,-,TRBJ2-1
TGTGCCAGCAGCCTAGGAAGGACAGGGATGAACACTGAAGCTTTCTTT,CASSLGRTGMNTEAFF,TRBV7-6,TRBD1,-,TRBJ1-1
TGTGCCAGCAGTGAGGACACCTACAATGAGCAGTTCTTC,CASSEDTYNEQFF,TRBV6-4,-,-,TRBJ2-1
TGTGCCAGCAGCTTCGACAGCACCGGGGAGCTGTTTTTT,CASSFDSTGELFF,TRBV5-4,-,-,TRBJ2-2
TGTGCCAGCGTAACCGCGTATAGCAATCAGCCCCAGCATTTT,CASVTAYSNQPQHF,TRBV28,-,once,TRBJ1-5
TGTGCCAGTAGTATAGATGGGAACGAGCAGTACTTC,CASSIDGNEQYF,TRBV19,-,once,TRBJ2-7
TGTGCCAGCAGCATACTTCCCGGGGGGCTCTATGGCTACACCTTC,CASSILPGGLYGYTF,TRBV5-6,-,once,TRBJ1-2
TGTGCCAGCAGCTTAGGGGAGCAGCCCCAGCATTTT,CASSLGEQPQHF,TRBV7-9,-,-,TRBJ1-5
TGCAGCGTTGTGGCTAGCGGGAACAATGAGCAGTTCTTC,CSVVASGNNEQFF,TRBV29-1,TRBD2,-,TRBJ2-1
TGTGCCAGCAGCGCAGGCGGAGGATCCCCCTCCTACGAGCAGTACTTC,CASSAGGGSPSYEQYF,TRBV9,-,once,TRBJ2-7
TGTGCCAGCAGTTGGGATAGCGGAGTCTACGAGCAGTACTTC,CASSWDSGVYEQYF,TRBV5-6,-,-,TRBJ2-7
TGTGCCACCAGACCCTATGGCGGGGTGGGAGAGCAGTTCTTC,CATRPYGGVGEQFF,TRBV15,-,medium-sized,TRBJ2-1
TGTGCCAGCTCACCACGGGGGCCGACACAGGGGCAGGCGGGCTACACCTTC,CASSPRGPTQGQAGYTF,TRBV18,TRBD1,-,TRBJ1-2
TGTGCCAGCAGCGTAGACCCGGACAGGGACTACGAGCAGTACTTC,CASSVDPDRDYEQYF,TRBV9,TRBD1,-,TRBJ2-7
TGTGCCAGTAGCTTGTCCCTAGGCGGCTGGGAGACCCAGTACTTC,CASSLSLGGWETQYF,TRBV19,-,-,TRBJ2-5
TGTGCCAGCAGCCCCGGGACAGGGGACTCAGAGACCCAGTACTTC,CASSPGTGDSETQYF,TRBV28,TRBD1,-,TRBJ2-5
TGTGCCAGCAGCGTCTTGGGCGAAGACTACAATGAGCAGTTCTTC,CASSVLGEDYNEQFF,TRBV9,-,-,TRBJ2-1
TGTGCCAGCAGCCACGAGGTTTTGCGGGGGGCGGGCACAGATACGCAGTATTTT,CASSHEVLRGAGTDTQYF,TRBV13,TRBD2,-,TRBJ2-3
TGTGCCAGCAGCCAACTGACAGACAATCAGCCCCAGCATTTT,CASSQLTDNQPQHF,TRBV4-2,-,-,TRBJ1-5
TGTGCCAGCAGTCCCGGGACAGGGGTCAATGAGCAGTTCTTC,CASSPGTGVNEQFF,TRBV11-2,TRBD1,few,TRBJ2-1
TGTGCCAGCAGTGGGACAGGTCCTTATGGCTACACCTTC,CASSGTGPYGYTF,TRBV6-5,TRBD1,many,TRBJ1-2
TGTGCCAGAAGCCCACGTTCTTGGCTACTCCCCTATAATTCACCCCTCCACTTT,CARSPRSWLLPYNSPLHF,TRBV7-5,-,-,TRBJ1-6
TGTGCCAGCACTTGGGAGGGCCCATACAATGAGCAGTTCTTC,CASTWEGPYNEQFF,TRBV27,TRBD2,-,TRBJ2-1
TGTGCCAGCAGCCCCCGCTCGGGAGGGGGCTACAATGAGCAGTTCTTC,CASSPRSGGGYNEQFF,TRBV9,TRBD2,-,TRBJ2-1
TGTGCCAGCAACCTGGACGGCTACGAGCAGTACTTC,CASNLDGYEQYF,TRBV6-4,-,-,TRBJ2-7
TGTGCCAGCAGCACCCGCCCCGGGGGAGCTAACACCGGGGAGCTGTTTTTT,CASSTRPGGANTGELFF,TRBV11-2,-,once,TRBJ2-2
TGTGCCATCAGGGCGGGACAGGCCACAGATACGCAGTATTTT,CAIRAGQATDTQYF,TRBV10-3,TRBD1,many,TRBJ2-3
TGTGCCAGCACCGTAACCGGGGATCCCGGGGAGCTGTTTTTT,CASTVTGDPGELFF,TRBV27,-,-,TRBJ2-2
TGTGCCAGCAGCGGTACGGCCGGGGGGCATTCACCCCTCCACTTT,CASSGTAGGHSPLHF,TRBV9,-,-,TRBJ1-6
TGCGCCAGCAGCTTGGCGACAGGGTCTAGCACAGATACGCAGTATTTT,CASSLATGSSTDTQYF,TRBV5-1,TRBD1,-,TRBJ2-3
TGCGCCAGCAGCCTCATTTACAGGGGAGTCAAGACTGAAGCTTTCTTT,CASSLIYRGVKTEAFF,TRBV5-1,TRBD1,-,TRBJ1-1
TGTGCCAGCAGCACAGCAGGGGAAGAGCAGTACTTC,CASSTAGEEQYF,TRBV5-5,-,-,TRBJ2-7
TGCGCCAGCAGCTTCTGGGGGAGGATCACAGATACGCAGTATTTT,CASSFWGRITDTQYF,TRBV5-1,-,-,TRBJ2-3